What follows are 14 T cell receptor beta chains derived from one specimen sequenced in a study of shared clonotypes between healthy human individuals. TCRdb's table, derived via immunoSEQ multiplex PCR, lists solely in-frame clones and lacks some. In the table there are under 1 million clones, almost 95% of which are singletons. It was CD45RO-negative cells, positively selected for CCR7, that made up naive CD8 cells, with terminally differentiated effector memory CD45RA+ cells excluded. The sample was naive CD8+ T cells sorted from blood. Receptors originate from a man in his thirties or forties in good health.

The J gene is TRBJ2-2, the V gene TRBV5-6, with TRBD2 matching 10 bases. V was pared by 0 bases and J by 2 bases, with 7 bases of the junction left unmatched. The germline CDR1 and CDR2 sequences are SGHDT and YYEEEE. The CDR3 runs 18 residues. The CDR3 DNA reads as TGTGCCAGCAGCTTGGGTCTCTTACTAGCGGGAAACACCGGGGAGCTGTTTTTT. This encodes CASSLGLLLAGNTGELFF.

This clone was detected once. The V and J genes are TRBV29-1 and TRBJ1-2; TRBD1 matches at 7 bases. The germline V gene has CDR1 SQVTM and CDR2 ANQGSEA. CDR3 size: 13 residues. The J segment lost 0 bases and the V segment lost 7 bases, leaving 5 bases of the junction unmatched. The CDR3 DNA reads TGCAGCGCTAAGGGGGCTGCTAACTATGGCTACACCTTC. This gives the protein CSAKGAANYGYTF. The full variable domain, completed using reference TRBV29-1 and TRBJ1-2, is SAVISQKPSRDICQRGTSLTIQCQVDSQVTMMFWYRQQPGQSLTLIATANQGSEATYESGFVIDKFPISRPNLTFSTLTVSNMSPEDSSIYLCSAKGAANYGYTFGSGTRLTVV.

The J gene is TRBJ2-4, the V gene TRBV5-6, with 9 bases matching TRBD1. J lost 2 bases, V lost 1 base, and 4 bases had no gene match. This CDR3 is built from 16 residues. The germline gives CDR1 SGHDT, CDR2 YYEEEE. The CDR3 DNA is TGTGCCAGCAGCTTGTGGACAGGGGAAACCAAAAACATTCAGTACTTC. Translated, it gives CASSLWTGETKNIQYF.

CDR3 loop: CASSFDGGTDTQYF. The DNA of the CDR3 is TGTGCCAGCAGCTTCGATGGCGGGACAGATACGCAGTATTTT. The chain employs TRBV5-4 and TRBJ2-3, with a possible D match to TRBD2 (5 bases). V lost 2 bases to trimming and J lost 3 bases, with 10 bases between them. The germline V gene encodes CDR1 SGHNT and CDR2 YYREEE (reference sequence). CDR3 length equals 14 residues.

The chain joins TRBV25-1 to TRBJ1-2; 8 bases fit TRBD1. V trimming: 3 bases; J trimming: 3 bases; junction bases outside the gene matches: 6. This CDR3 is 15 amino acids long. The germline CDR1 and CDR2 sequences are MGHDK and SYGVNS. The CDR3, as DNA: TGTGCCAGCAGTGACCCCAGGGGGCAAGACTATGGCTACACCTTC. Amino acids: CASSDPRGQDYGYTF.

The V and J genes are TRBV11-2 and TRBJ2-2, with D unclear. The V end was cut by 8 bases, the J end by 3 bases, with 13 bases between. The CDR3 totals 14 residues. The germline V gene encodes CDR1 SGHAT and CDR2 FQNNGV. In DNA, the CDR3 is TGTGCCAGCGCCGCCACCTGGGACACCGGGGAGCTGTTTTTT. Its translation: CASAATWDTGELFF.

The chain couples TRBV7-2 to TRBJ2-1, with a possible D match to TRBD2 (5 bases). The V gene's germline CDR1 is SGHTA and CDR2 FQGNSA. This CDR3 region has 12 residues. Trimming pared 2 bases from V and 10 bases from J, leaving 9 bases between. The CDR3 bases are TGTGCCAGCAGCTTATGGGAGTCAGAGCAGTTCTTC. As protein: CASSLWESEQFF.

V usage is TRBV7-8 and J usage is TRBJ2-1, with TRBD2 as a possible D gene (5 bases). Germline V lookup: CDR1 SGHVS, CDR2 FQNEAQ. V dropped 1 base and J dropped 0 bases, with 10 bases sitting between them. CDR3 length: 16 residues. The CDR3 spells CASSLVAGLSYNEQFF. CDR3 coding DNA: TGTGCCAGCAGCTTAGTGGCGGGCCTCTCCTACAATGAGCAGTTCTTC. The full variable domain, with the rest looked up from reference TRBV7-8 and TRBJ2-1, is GAGVSQSPRYKVAKRGQDVALRCDPISGHVSLFWYQQALGQGPEFLTYFQNEAQLDKSGLPSDRFFAERPEGSVSTLKIQRTQQEDSAVYLCASSLVAGLSYNEQFFGPGTRLTVL.

The rearrangement uses TRBV27 and TRBJ2-7; D gene ambiguous. V lost 2 bases, J lost 2 bases, and 13 bases lay in between. The CDR3 consists of 15 residues. The germline CDR1 and CDR2 sequences are MNHEY and SMNVEV (reference sequence). The CDR3: CASSLSGTVPYEQYF. The CDR3 DNA follows: TGTGCCAGCAGTTTAAGTGGCACTGTACCCTACGAGCAGTACTTC.

There are a few counts of this clone. This chain joins TRBV6-1 and TRBJ2-7; 8 nucleotides line up with TRBD2. The CDR3 spans 15 residues. Germline loops: CDR1 MNHNS, CDR2 SASEGT. Unmatched junction bases numbered 13, after V lost 6 bases and J lost 6 bases. DNA of the CDR3: TGTGCCAGCAGGACTCCAGCGGGAGAATCGGGCGAGCAGTACTTC. This translates into CASRTPAGESGEQYF.

This clone has just one count. The chain joins TRBV7-9 to TRBJ2-7; 7 bases match TRBD1. J gave up 1 base and V 5 bases, and 11 bases lay outside the gene matches. The CDR3 has 16 residues. Per germline, CDR1 SEHNR and CDR2 FQNEAQ (reference sequence). The CDR3, as DNA: TGTGCCAGCAGCCAACCCGGGACAGCGGATTCCTACGAGCAGTACTTC. This gives the protein CASSQPGTADSYEQYF.

This clone was counted once. The chain employs TRBV7-2 and TRBJ2-1, with TRBD2 matching over 9 bases. Looked up from germline, CDR1 is SGHTA and CDR2 is FQGNSA. The V and J ends lost 5 bases and 2 bases, in that order; junction bases with no gene match: 4. This CDR3 is built from 15 residues. This chain's CDR3 is CASSPTSGPYNEQFF. CDR3 sequence (DNA): TGTGCCAGCAGCCCCACTAGCGGGCCCTACAATGAGCAGTTCTTC.

The chain links TRBV29-1 to TRBJ2-5; 12 bases agree with TRBD2. The CDR3 sequence is 14 residues long. Germline V gene data show CDR1 as SQVTM and CDR2 as ANQGSEA. With V trimmed by 6 bases and J by 2 bases, 4 bases remained unmatched. CDR3 sequence reads: CSVHGLAGQETQYF. The DNA of the CDR3 is TGCAGCGTCCACGGACTAGCGGGGCAAGAGACCCAGTACTTC.

The J gene is TRBJ2-7, the V gene TRBV7-6; D call uncertain. V shed 5 bases and J shed 0 bases, with 14 bases lying between them. This CDR3 comprises 15 residues. Germline CDR1 reads SGHVS; CDR2 reads FNYEAQ. The CDR3 here is CASSPLVLPSYEQYF. DNA for the CDR3: TGTGCCAGCAGCCCCTTAGTATTGCCCTCCTACGAGCAGTACTTC.